This entry concerns a single TCR beta chain. This CDR3 is also generated by other DNA sequences in the sample. With V trimmed by 5 bases and J by 5 bases, 4 bases remained unmatched. Looked up from germline, CDR1 is MNHEY and CDR2 is SMNVEV (reference sequence). This CDR3 has 13 amino acids. The assay was immunoSEQ multiplex PCR, and TCRdb's table has in-frame clones only and misses some. The sample has 150,000 to 200,000 clones, around 80% seen once. This record comes from a study of blood T cell repertoires in COVID-19. The overall study: Sites in the United States, Italy and Spain provided acute and convalescent COVID-19 samples.

J is TRBJ1-2 and V is TRBV27, with 8 nucleotides matching TRBD1. The sequence was collected from a woman aged 50 to 65 with acute COVID-19. Sequencing was performed on PBMCs or T cells enriched from blood (not recorded which). CDR3 nucleotides: TGTGCCAGCAGTGACAGGGGAGGGTATGGCTACACCTTC. Protein sequence: CASSDRGGYGYTF.